These 32 T cell receptor beta chains were all obtained from the same sample, sequenced in a study of blood T cell repertoires in COVID-19. TCRdb keeps only in-frame clones here, not all; method: immunoSEQ multiplex PCR. The sample holds fewer than 300,000 clones, about four fifths seen once. Sequencing was performed on peripheral blood. The source is a human donor with COVID-19, enrolled during active disease. The donor label of this sample is uncertain.

This chain connects TRBV5-1 to TRBJ2-7; no clear D. CDR1 is SGHRS, CDR2 YFSETQ, per germline. V gave up 0 bases and J gave up 5 bases, with 6 bases separating them. The CDR3 runs 12 residues. In DNA, the CDR3 is TGCGCCAGCAGCTTGGACACCGACGAGCAGTACTTC. Its translation: CASSLDTDEQYF.

The rearrangement uses TRBV1 and TRBJ2-7; the table's TRBD2 call for D was not verified on the DNA. TRBV1 is a pseudogene locus. The CDR3 is 15 residues long. CDR3 DNA: TGCACCAGCAGTCCGCCTCGGAGCGGGAATTACGAGCAGTACTTC. Translation gives CTSSPPRSGNYEQYF.

V is TRBV7-9 and J is TRBJ1-2; tentatively, D is TRBD1 (6 bases). CDR3 size: 14 residues. Germline lookup yields CDR1 SEHNR and CDR2 FQNEAQ (reference sequence). V gave up 1 base and J gave up 4 bases, with 10 bases separating them. As DNA, the CDR3 is TGTGCCAGCAGCTTAGAAGGGGGAGTCTATGGCTACACCTTC. It yields the protein CASSLEGGVYGYTF.

This sequence joins TRBV19 and TRBJ2-6; D call uncertain. Germline V gives CDR1 LNHDA, CDR2 SQIVND (reference sequence). The V end was cut by 3 bases, the J end by 0 bases, with 6 bases between. The CDR3 has 15 amino acids. The CDR3: CASSMYSSGANVLTF. In DNA form, the CDR3 reads TGTGCCAGTAGTATGTACAGCTCTGGGGCCAACGTCCTGACTTTC.

The chain recombines TRBV14 with TRBJ1-2, with 7 bases fitting TRBD1. Germline loops: CDR1 SGHDN, CDR2 FVKESK. V trimming: 0 bases; J trimming: 3 bases; junction bases outside the gene matches: 7. The length of the CDR3 is 16 residues. The CDR3 reads CASSQDMRGQYYGYTF. CDR3 bases: TGTGCCAGCAGCCAAGATATGAGGGGGCAGTACTATGGCTACACCTTC.

The chain uses TRBV5-6 and TRBJ2-3; 13 positions match TRBD2. The CDR3 extends over 15 amino acids. From germline, CDR1 is SGHDT and CDR2 YYEEEE. Losses at the gene ends were 4 bases for V and 4 bases for J; bases not matched to a gene: 3. The CDR3 is CASSPGLAGADTQYF. The CDR3 DNA follows: TGTGCCAGCAGCCCTGGACTAGCGGGAGCAGATACGCAGTATTTT.

The rearrangement links TRBV7-3 to TRBJ2-6; a possible D gene is TRBD2 (7 bases). The CDR3 sequence is 15 residues long. The V end lost 6 bases, the J end lost 1 base, and 10 bases lay between the germline ends. CDR1 and CDR2 from the germline V gene are SGHTA and FQGTGA. The CDR3 loop is CASRQGLSGANVLTF. The CDR3, as DNA: TGTGCCAGCAGACAGGGACTATCTGGGGCCAACGTCCTGACTTTC.

This chain links TRBV11-2 with TRBJ2-3; TRBD2 aligns across 7 bases. The ends lost 1 base at V and 3 bases at J; junction bases unmatched: 13. The CDR3 consists of 18 residues. Germline assignment: CDR1 SGHAT and CDR2 FQNNGV. The CDR3 DNA reads TGTGCCAGCAGCTTAGGGGCTAGCCCATTGGGGGGGACAGATACGCAGTATTTT. Its translation is CASSLGASPLGGTDTQYF. Using reference TRBV11-2 and TRBJ2-3 for the parts outside the CDR3, the full variable domain is EAGVAQSPRYKIIEKRQSVAFWCNPISGHATLYWYQQILGQGPKLLIQFQNNGVVDDSQLPKDRFSAERLKGVDSTLKIQPAKLEDSAVYLCASSLGASPLGGTDTQYFGPGTRLTVL.

For this clone: One end of the junction varies from germline; a read error may be responsible. The rearrangement links TRBV7-7 to TRBJ2-2; TRBD2 matches at 7 bases. Germline V lookup: CDR1 SSHAT, CDR2 FNYEAQ (reference sequence). CDR3 length: 15 amino acids. CDR3 sequence reads: CASSLSLADTGELFF. The CDR3, as DNA: TGTGCTAGCAGCTTATCCCTAGCGGACACCGGGGAGCTGTTTTTT.

The V call is TRBV5-1, the J call TRBJ1-4, with 7 positions matching TRBD1. This CDR3 contains 14 residues. CDR1 is SGHRS, CDR2 YFSETQ, per germline. J gave up 7 bases and V 4 bases, and 7 bases lay outside the gene matches. The CDR3 region is CASSTGTDSEKLFF. As DNA, the CDR3 is TGCGCCAGCAGCACCGGGACAGATTCTGAAAAACTGTTTTTT.

The chain couples TRBV6-1 to TRBJ2-1; D possibly corresponds to TRBD2 (5 bases). This CDR3 region has 16 residues. Trimming cost V 1 base and J 0 bases, with 10 bases left between them. The germline CDR1 and CDR2 sequences are MNHNS and SASEGT. Here the CDR3 DNA reads TGTGCCAGCAGTGAAGTCGCGCGGGCCTCCTACAATGAGCAGTTCTTC. Translated, it gives CASSEVARASYNEQFF.

The chain employs TRBV5-1 and TRBJ2-3; 8 bases line up with TRBD2. Germline lookup yields CDR1 SGHRS and CDR2 YFSETQ. The CDR3 contains 15 residues. V gave up 0 bases and J gave up 1 base; unmatched junction bases: 1. The CDR3: CASSLELAGTDTQYF. The DNA of the CDR3 is TGCGCCAGCAGCTTGGAACTAGCGGGCACAGATACGCAGTATTTT. The whole variable domain, remainder taken from reference TRBV5-1 and TRBJ2-3, is KAGVTQTPRYLIKTRGQQVTLSCSPISGHRSVSWYQQTPGQGLQFLFEYFSETQRNKGNFPGRFSGRQFSNSRSEMNVSTLELGDSALYLCASSLELAGTDTQYFGPGTRLTVL.

The V and J genes are TRBV28 and TRBJ1-5; 7 nucleotides align to TRBD1. CDR3 length: 18 residues. Looked up from germline, CDR1 is MDHEN and CDR2 is SYDVKM. The J segment lost 0 bases and the V segment lost 6 bases, leaving 14 bases of the junction unmatched. The CDR3 sequence is CASRQGWLSRDSNQPQHF. In DNA form, the CDR3 reads TGTGCCAGCAGACAGGGGTGGTTATCGAGAGATAGCAATCAGCCCCAGCATTTT.

This chain connects TRBV3-1 (or the pseudogene TRBV3-2) to TRBJ2-5; D unresolved. V was shortened by 0 bases and J by 1 base, with 3 bases between the two germline ends. Looked up from germline, CDR1 is LGHDT and CDR2 is YNNKEL (reference sequence). This CDR3 has 13 amino acids. CDR3 nucleotides: TGTGCCAGCAGCCAAGACTTCCAAGAGACCCAGTACTTC. Amino acid sequence: CASSQDFQETQYF.

The V gene is TRBV11-1, the J gene TRBJ1-6; no clear D gene. The germline V and J ends were trimmed by 8 bases and 4 bases, with 15 bases remaining between them. Germline CDR1 and CDR2: SGHAT and FQDESV (reference sequence). This CDR3 has 15 residues. CDR3 loop: CASGRGPSYNSPLHF. CDR3 nucleotide sequence: TGTGCCAGCGGCAGAGGGCCATCTTATAATTCACCCCTCCACTTT.

CDR3 coding DNA: TGTGCCAGCAGCTCGGGACAGAAGGGACTAGCGGGAGATACGCAGTATTTT. Its protein is CASSSGQKGLAGDTQYF. This chain joins TRBV7-3 and TRBJ2-3; 12 bases agree with TRBD2. The CDR3 contains 17 residues. Germline trimming cut 4 bases from V and 5 bases from J; bases unmatched to any gene: 10. Germline V gives CDR1 SGHTA, CDR2 FQGTGA.

The rearrangement links TRBV28 to TRBJ2-5; 7 bases align to TRBD1. The germline gives CDR1 MDHEN, CDR2 SYDVKM. This CDR3 is 17 amino acids long. Trimming removed 3 bases from V and 2 bases from J; junction bases left unmatched: 12. CDR3 loop: CASSLSPGTDQQETQYF. The DNA of the CDR3 is TGTGCCAGCAGTTTGAGTCCCGGGACAGACCAACAAGAGACCCAGTACTTC.

The V call is TRBV11-2, the J call TRBJ2-5; TRBD2 agrees at 10 bases. This CDR3 region has 13 residues. The germline CDR1 and CDR2 sequences are SGHAT and FQNNGV. Trimming took 3 bases from V and 5 from J; bases not matched to a gene: 0. CDR3: CASSFSGRETQYF. In DNA form, the CDR3 reads TGTGCCAGCAGCTTTAGCGGGAGGGAGACCCAGTACTTC.

The rearrangement uses TRBV3-1 (or the pseudogene TRBV3-2) and TRBJ1-2; D call uncertain. V was pared by 0 bases and J by 3 bases, with 5 bases between. The CDR3 sequence is 13 residues long. The germline gives CDR1 LGHDT, CDR2 YNNKEL (reference sequence). The CDR3 protein is CASSQDLDYGYTF. The CDR3 DNA reads as TGTGCCAGCAGCCAAGACTTAGACTATGGCTACACCTTC.

V is TRBV28 and J is TRBJ2-7, with 8 positions matching TRBD1. CDR3 length equals 15 residues. The germline gives CDR1 MDHEN, CDR2 SYDVKM. Trimming removed 6 bases from V and 0 bases from J; junction bases left unmatched: 7. As DNA, the CDR3 is TGTGCCAGCAGAGGGGGGACAGGCGCCTCCTACGAGCAGTACTTC. Its protein product is CASRGGTGASYEQYF.

In DNA form, the CDR3 reads TGTGCCAGCAGATCGGAGAATCAGCCCCAGCATTTT. This translates into CASRSENQPQHF. This chain uses TRBV12-3 or TRBV12-4 with TRBJ1-5; D is uncertain. The CDR3 is made up of 12 amino acids. V lost 6 bases and J 4 bases, leaving 7 bases between the germline ends.

The chain has TRBV6-2 or TRBV6-3 and TRBJ2-1; 7 bases are a match to TRBD1. Looked up from germline, CDR1 is MNHEY and CDR2 is SVGEGT. The CDR3 extends over 13 amino acids. V lost 2 bases to trimming and J lost 9 bases; unmatched junction nucleotides: 4. The CDR3 here is CASSYQTGVEQFF. Here the CDR3 DNA reads TGTGCCAGCAGTTACCAAACAGGGGTTGAGCAGTTCTTC.

The V gene is TRBV5-4, the J gene TRBJ1-2; 7 bases line up with TRBD1. The CDR3 is made up of 13 amino acids. Per the germline V gene, CDR1 is SGHNT and CDR2 is YYREEE (reference sequence). V dropped 0 bases and J dropped 7; count of bases not matched to a gene: 3. The CDR3 DNA reads TGTGCCAGCAGCTTGGCCTGGACAGGTGGCTACACCTTC. Protein product: CASSLAWTGGYTF.

The rearrangement uses TRBV30 and TRBJ2-7, with a possible D match to TRBD1 (6 bases). V lost 3 bases and J 3 bases, leaving 12 bases between the germline ends. The CDR3 is 13 amino acids. Germline assignment: CDR1 GTSNPN and CDR2 SVGIG (reference sequence). CDR3 amino acids: CAWRGTGIYEQYF. CDR3 bases: TGTGCCTGGAGGGGAACAGGGATCTACGAGCAGTACTTC.

J is TRBJ2-7 and V is TRBV4-2; 12 bases line up with TRBD2. Germline CDR1 and CDR2: LGHNA and YNFKEQ. The V and J ends lost 1 base and 3 bases, in that order; junction bases with no gene match: 13. The CDR3 runs 19 residues. CDR3 sequence reads: CASSQGGGGLAGGVYEQYF. The CDR3 coding sequence is TGTGCCAGCAGCCAAGGTGGAGGGGGGCTAGCGGGAGGGGTCTACGAGCAGTACTTC.

CDR3: CASSLGGTAQDEQYF. In nucleotides, the CDR3 is TGCGCCAGCAGCCTGGGTGGCACAGCTCAGGACGAGCAGTACTTC. The V gene is TRBV5-1, the J gene TRBJ2-7; D remains unclear. V was trimmed by 4 bases and J by 5 bases, leaving 19 bases between them. The germline V gene encodes CDR1 SGHRS and CDR2 YFSETQ. The CDR3 consists of 15 residues.

The chain carries TRBV25-1 and TRBJ2-7, with 7 positions matching TRBD1. The V gene's germline CDR1 is MGHDK and CDR2 SYGVNS. This CDR3 has 14 amino acids. The trim removed 3 bases at V and 2 bases at J, leaving 4 bases unmatched. Written as DNA, the CDR3 is TGTGCCAGCAGTGACCGGGACAGTCCCTACGAGCAGTACTTC. This gives the protein CASSDRDSPYEQYF.

The chain joins TRBV3-1 (or the pseudogene TRBV3-2) to TRBJ1-1; 9 bases are shared with TRBD1. The V and J ends lost 0 bases and 0 bases, in that order; junction bases with no gene match: 14. The V gene's germline CDR1 is LGHDT and CDR2 YNNKEL (reference sequence). This CDR3 comprises 20 residues. The CDR3 coding sequence is TGTGCCAGCAGCCAAGAAGCCCCCGGGACAGGGTTATGGGTGAACACTGAAGCTTTCTTT. Protein sequence: CASSQEAPGTGLWVNTEAFF.

V gene TRBV19 combines with J gene TRBJ2-5; no clear D gene. The CDR3 sequence is 16 residues long. Germline V gives CDR1 LNHDA, CDR2 SQIVND (reference sequence). With 3 bases removed from V and 5 bases from J, the gap between germline ends came to 19 bases. The CDR3 region is CASSISRSHMAETQYF. In DNA form, the CDR3 reads TGTGCCAGTAGTATTTCCCGGAGTCATATGGCGGAGACCCAGTACTTC.

The chain carries TRBV7-9 and TRBJ2-5, with TRBD2 as a possible D gene (6 bases). The CDR3 contains 14 residues. CDR1 and CDR2 (germline): SEHNR, FQNEAQ (reference sequence). V was cut by 1 base and J by 5 bases, with 11 bases left in between. CDR3 amino acids: CASSLVLGGETQYF. The CDR3 bases are TGTGCCAGCAGCTTAGTTTTGGGGGGTGAGACCCAGTACTTC. The full variable domain, completed using reference TRBV7-9 and TRBJ2-5, is DTGVSQNPRHKITKRGQNVTFRCDPISEHNRLYWYRQTLGQGPEFLTYFQNEAQLEKSRLLSDRFSAERPKGSFSTLEIQRTEQGDSAMYLCASSLVLGGETQYFGPGTRLLVL.

The CDR3 sequence is CASSLLGSNKETQYF. The CDR3 DNA reads as TGTGCCAGCAGCTTACTGGGCAGTAATAAAGAGACCCAGTACTTC. V usage is TRBV7-2 and J usage is TRBJ2-5; D gene ambiguous. The germline V gene has CDR1 SGHTA and CDR2 FQGNSA. The length of the CDR3 is 15 residues. Trimming removed 2 bases from V and 3 bases from J, with 13 bases in between.

V gene TRBV27 combines with J gene TRBJ2-7; 7 bases map to TRBD2. The germline CDR1 and CDR2 sequences are MNHEY and SMNVEV (reference sequence). V trimming: 2 bases; J trimming: 2 bases; junction bases outside the gene matches: 6. The CDR3 consists of 15 residues. The CDR3 here is CASSLGEGLPYEQYF. CDR3 DNA: TGTGCCAGCAGTTTAGGGGAGGGCCTTCCCTACGAGCAGTACTTC.